This entry concerns a single TCR beta chain. This specimen belongs to a study of shared clonotypes between healthy human individuals. Healthy HIV-negative adults with no recent acute infections or vaccinations were recruited as donors. The length of the CDR3 is 15 residues. V shed 4 bases and J shed 1 base, with 13 bases lying between them. Germline V lookup: CDR1 MNHNS, CDR2 SASEGT. Unsorted PBMC contributed approximately 270 ng DNA, tens of thousands of T cell genomes, to each replicate PCR. Sequencing was performed on unsorted PBMC DNA using ten immunoSEQ deep assay plates. This table comes from immunoSEQ multiplex PCR, and its TCRdb copy is limited to in-frame clones, with some not included. The sample holds fewer than 600,000 clones, roughly 79% seen once.

The specimen sequenced was PBMCs. This sequence joins TRBV6-1 and TRBJ1-1; D gene unclear. This sequence originates from a woman between 35 and 50 years old in good health. Some clones in this sample may be carry-over from other donors' samples. In DNA, the CDR3 is TGTGCCAGCAGTGGACTCCTACGGAAGAACACTGAAGCTTTCTTT. The encoded protein is CASSGLLRKNTEAFF.